The rows below give T cell receptor beta chains drawn from one sample of a study of siplizumab effects on memory and regulatory T cells. Measured with immunoSEQ multiplex PCR; TCRdb has only the in-frame clones, and not every one. Of around 72,000 clones listed, under 95% were seen once; the top ten hold roughly 29%. Source material: CD8+ T cells sorted from blood. The receptors originated from a human donor in good health. The CDR3 runs from the conserved cysteine through the conserved F or W. The D gene is left open where the match is weak. Only some rows state a clone size, as once, few, many or a class for expanded clones.

d_call: -; v_call: TRBV9; j_call: TRBJ2-7; clone_size: -; cdr3_aa: CASSVEGTPSYEQYF; cdr3_nt: TGTGCCAGCAGCGTAGAGGGGACACCCTCCTACGAGCAGTACTTC
d_call: -; v_call: TRBV1; j_call: TRBJ2-4; clone_size: -; cdr3_aa: CTSSHRLAGVPLAKNIQYF; cdr3_nt: TGCACCAGCAGCCACCGACTAGCGGGAGTTCCCTTAGCCAAAAACATTCAGTACTTC
d_call: -; v_call: TRBV19; j_call: TRBJ1-4; clone_size: -; cdr3_aa: CASSTLGAANEKLFF; cdr3_nt: TGTGCCAGTAGTACACTTGGGGCAGCTAATGAAAAACTGTTTTTT
d_call: -; v_call: TRBV6-5; j_call: TRBJ1-1; clone_size: -; cdr3_aa: CASMAGDMNTEAFF; cdr3_nt: TGTGCCAGCATGGCGGGCGACATGAACACTGAAGCTTTCTTT
d_call: -; v_call: TRBV7-6; j_call: TRBJ2-2; clone_size: once; cdr3_aa: CASSLAPASHAGELFF; cdr3_nt: TGTGCCAGCAGCTTAGCTCCAGCTTCCCACGCCGGGGAGCTGTTTTTT
d_call: -; v_call: TRBV5-4; j_call: TRBJ2-7; clone_size: -; cdr3_aa: CASSLVSGIHEQYF; cdr3_nt: TGTGCCAGCAGCTTGGTTTCAGGGATCCACGAGCAGTACTTC
d_call: -; v_call: TRBV11-3; j_call: TRBJ1-1; clone_size: -; cdr3_aa: CASSLGPNTEAFF; cdr3_nt: TGTGCCAGCAGCTTAGGCCCGAACACTGAAGCTTTCTTT
d_call: -; v_call: TRBV9; j_call: TRBJ1-2; clone_size: -; cdr3_aa: CASSVGIVAMRGYTF; cdr3_nt: TGTGCCAGCAGCGTAGGGATTGTCGCTATGCGTGGCTACACCTTC
d_call: TRBD2; v_call: TRBV4-1; j_call: TRBJ2-7; clone_size: -; cdr3_aa: CASSQGTSGLYEQYF; cdr3_nt: TGCGCCAGCAGCCAAGGGACTAGCGGCCTTTACGAGCAGTACTTC
d_call: -; v_call: TRBV6-6; j_call: TRBJ1-5; clone_size: once; cdr3_aa: CASSTLTGNQPQHF; cdr3_nt: TGTGCCAGCAGTACCCTTACAGGGAACCAGCCCCAGCATTTT
d_call: -; v_call: TRBV5-1; j_call: TRBJ2-1; clone_size: -; cdr3_aa: CASSLVVIPNEQFF; cdr3_nt: TGCGCCAGCAGCTTGGTGGTCATACCAAATGAGCAGTTCTTC
d_call: TRBD1; v_call: TRBV5-6; j_call: TRBJ2-7; clone_size: -; cdr3_aa: CASSLFGTDYEQYF; cdr3_nt: TGTGCCAGCAGCTTGTTTGGGACAGACTACGAGCAGTACTTC
d_call: -; v_call: TRBV18; j_call: TRBJ2-5; clone_size: -; cdr3_aa: CASSSPLETQYF; cdr3_nt: TGTGCCAGCTCATCACCTTTGGAGACCCAGTACTTC
d_call: -; v_call: TRBV27; j_call: TRBJ2-7; clone_size: -; cdr3_aa: CASGGDRTKGEYF; cdr3_nt: TGTGCCAGCGGGGGCGACAGAACTAAGGGAGAGTACTTC
d_call: -; v_call: TRBV7-8; j_call: TRBJ2-1; clone_size: -; cdr3_aa: CASSFSGAIASYNEQFF; cdr3_nt: TGTGCCAGCAGCTTTTCAGGGGCCATTGCCTCCTACAATGAGCAGTTCTTC
d_call: -; v_call: TRBV30; j_call: TRBJ2-7; clone_size: -; cdr3_aa: CAWSGGRGDEQYF; cdr3_nt: TGTGCCTGGAGCGGGGGGCGAGGTGACGAGCAGTACTTC
d_call: TRBD2; v_call: TRBV4-2; j_call: TRBJ2-7; clone_size: medium-sized; cdr3_aa: CASSQEASGASYEQYF; cdr3_nt: TGTGCCAGCAGCCAAGAGGCTAGCGGGGCCTCCTACGAGCAGTACTTC
d_call: -; v_call: TRBV27; j_call: TRBJ2-7; clone_size: -; cdr3_aa: CASSLDGVHYEQYF; cdr3_nt: TGTGCCAGCAGTTTAGACGGGGTTCACTACGAGCAGTACTTC
d_call: -; v_call: TRBV29-1; j_call: TRBJ1-1; clone_size: once; cdr3_aa: CSVSGATEAFF; cdr3_nt: TGCAGCGTTTCGGGAGCCACTGAAGCTTTCTTT
d_call: -; v_call: TRBV9; j_call: TRBJ1-2; clone_size: -; cdr3_aa: CASSASRTANYGYTF; cdr3_nt: TGTGCCAGCAGCGCATCCCGGACGGCTAACTATGGCTACACCTTC
d_call: TRBD1; v_call: TRBV7-9; j_call: TRBJ1-1; clone_size: -; cdr3_aa: CASSSGQGGNTEAFF; cdr3_nt: TGTGCCAGCAGCTCCGGACAGGGGGGGAACACTGAAGCTTTCTTT
d_call: -; v_call: TRBV9; j_call: TRBJ1-6; clone_size: -; cdr3_aa: CASSVGGSSPLHF; cdr3_nt: TGTGCCAGCAGCGTCGGAGGGAGTTCACCCCTCCACTTT
d_call: -; v_call: TRBV9; j_call: TRBJ1-1; clone_size: -; cdr3_aa: CASSTRTAGGTEAFF; cdr3_nt: TGTGCCAGCAGCACCCGGACAGCCGGGGGAACTGAAGCTTTCTTT
d_call: -; v_call: TRBV7-9; j_call: TRBJ1-1; clone_size: -; cdr3_aa: CASSLFGDLNTEAFF; cdr3_nt: TGTGCCAGCAGCTTATTTGGTGACTTGAACACTGAAGCTTTCTTT
d_call: TRBD1; v_call: TRBV27; j_call: TRBJ1-5; clone_size: -; cdr3_aa: CASSLYRGVNQPQHF; cdr3_nt: TGTGCCAGCAGTTTATACAGGGGAGTCAATCAGCCCCAGCATTTT